A single sample gave rise to the 17 T cell receptor beta chains below, sequenced in a study of CD8+ T cells in alopecia areata. Once RNA had been extracted, it was reverse transcribed into cDNA to act as the sequencing template. Sequencing was performed with immunoSEQ multiplex PCR; in TCRdb, only in-frame clones are kept and a portion is missing. Of under 70,000 clones in the sample, about 96% are singletons; the top ten hold 25% to 30%. This sample comprised CD8+ T cells sorted from blood, obtained at week 0. These TCRs come from a human donor with alopecia areata.

V gene TRBV2 combines with J gene TRBJ2-5, with D perhaps TRBD1 (6 bases). The CDR3 sequence is 15 residues long. CDR1 SNHLY and CDR2 FYNNEI come from the germline V gene. Trimming pared 6 bases from V and 5 bases from J, leaving 19 bases between. This CDR3 reads CASSYSPGAGETQYF. In DNA, the CDR3 is TGTGCCAGCAGCTATAGCCCAGGGGCGGGTGAGACCCAGTACTTC.

CDR3 DNA sequence: TGTGCCAGCAGCTTGTCCGCCATCTCCTACGAGCAGTACTTC. As protein: CASSLSAISYEQYF. V and J are TRBV5-4 and TRBJ2-7; D gene uncertain. The CDR3 sequence is 14 residues long. The germline CDR1 and CDR2 sequences are SGHNT and YYREEE (reference sequence). Trimming took off 1 base at V and 0 bases at J, with 8 bases between the two ends.

The chain couples TRBV7-9 to TRBJ2-7; D is ambiguous. Germline assignment: CDR1 SEHNR and CDR2 FQNEAQ (reference sequence). Trimming pared 5 bases from V and 2 bases from J, leaving 7 bases between. The CDR3 contains 12 residues. CDR3 in DNA: TGTGCCAGCAGCCTTGTCCCCTACGAGCAGTACTTC. Translated, it gives CASSLVPYEQYF. The variable domain in full, completed from reference TRBV7-9 and TRBJ2-7, reads DTGVSQNPRHKITKRGQNVTFRCDPISEHNRLYWYRQTLGQGPEFLTYFQNEAQLEKSRLLSDRFSAERPKGSFSTLEIQRTEQGDSAMYLCASSLVPYEQYFGPGTRLTVT.

The chain has TRBV5-4 and TRBJ2-5; a possible D gene is TRBD1 (5 bases). Germline V gene lookup returns CDR1 SGHNT and CDR2 YYREEE (reference sequence). Trimming shortened V by 4 bases and J by 5 bases, and 15 bases separated the two germline ends. This CDR3 comprises 14 residues. For the CDR3, the DNA is TGTGCCAGCAGCCCTGCAGGGAAATTGGAGACCCAGTACTTC. Protein sequence: CASSPAGKLETQYF.

For this clone: One end of the junction fails to match germline, which may point to a read error. The genes are TRBV7-3 and TRBJ2-1; TRBD2 aligns across 11 bases. The CDR3 is made up of 16 amino acids. Germline V CDR1 and CDR2: SGHTA, FQGTGA. CDR3 in amino acids: CASSLSGGAPDNEQFF. The CDR3 nucleotides are TGTGCTAGCAGCCTTAGCGGGGGGGCCCCCGACAATGAGCAGTTCTTC.

The rearrangement uses TRBV7-2 and TRBJ1-6; TRBD1 might be the D (5 bases). From germline, CDR1 is SGHTA and CDR2 FQGNSA. V was cut by 4 bases and J by 8 bases, with 12 bases left in between. This CDR3 is built from 14 residues. The DNA for the CDR3 is TGTGCCAGCAGCTACTCAGGGACTCATTCACCCCTCCACTTT. Residues: CASSYSGTHSPLHF.

J is TRBJ2-3 and V is TRBV29-1; 10 bases match TRBD2. The V segment lost 6 bases and the J segment 6 bases; nucleotides outside the gene matches: 9. Per the germline V gene, CDR1 is SQVTM and CDR2 is ANQGSEA. The CDR3 is 14 residues long. The CDR3 DNA sequence: TGCAGCGTGCCCGGACTAGCGGATTGGGATACGCAGTATTTT. It is translated as CSVPGLADWDTQYF.

The chain couples TRBV15 to TRBJ2-1, with unresolved D. Trimming cost V 0 bases and J 3 bases, with 3 bases left between them. CDR1 and CDR2 (germline): LNHNV, YYDKDF (reference sequence). CDR3 length: 13 amino acids. CDR3 in DNA: TGTGCCACCAGCAGAGACAACTACAATGAGCAGTTCTTC. Its protein product is CATSRDNYNEQFF.

The DNA for the CDR3 is TGTGCCAGCAGTTACGGGGAAGGGGGGGAGCAGTACTTC. It encodes CASSYGEGGEQYF. The rearrangement links TRBV6-5 to TRBJ2-7; perhaps D is TRBD1 or TRBD2 (6 bases each). From germline, CDR1 is MNHEY and CDR2 SVGAGI. CDR3 length equals 13 residues. Trimming took off 2 bases at V and 7 bases at J, with 12 bases between the two ends.

The V and J genes are TRBV15 and TRBJ2-7, with TRBD1 matching over 9 bases. CDR1 is LNHNV and CDR2 is YYDKDF in the germline V gene (reference sequence). Losses at the gene ends were 6 bases for V and 2 bases for J; bases not matched to a gene: 8. There are 15 residues in the CDR3. The CDR3 coding sequence is TGTGCCACCAGTGCCGGGACAGGGCTAACCTACGAGCAGTACTTC. Translation gives CATSAGTGLTYEQYF. Together with reference TRBV15 and TRBJ2-7, the CDR3 gives the full variable domain: DAMVIQNPRYQVTQFGKPVTLSCSQTLNHNVMYWYQQKSSQAPKLLFHYYDKDFNNEADTPDNFQSRRPNTSFCFLDIRSPGLGDTAMYLCATSAGTGLTYEQYFGPGTRLTVT.

The chain links TRBV2 to TRBJ2-1; D unresolved. Deletions cut 4 bases from V and 1 base from J, with 17 bases between. Germline V gene data show CDR1 as SNHLY and CDR2 as FYNNEI. The CDR3 sequence is 17 residues long. In nucleotides, the CDR3 is TGTGCCAGCAGTGCACCGGACGGACCCTTTTCCTACAATGAGCAGTTCTTC. This encodes CASSAPDGPFSYNEQFF.

The CDR3 DNA follows: TGCGCCAGCACGGGCGCAGGTAACTATGGCTACACCTTC. This translates into CASTGAGNYGYTF. V and J are TRBV4-1 and TRBJ1-2; D gene unclear. Trimming stripped 7 bases from V and 1 base from J, with 10 bases between. Germline lookup yields CDR1 MGHRA and CDR2 YSYEKL. The CDR3 runs to 13 residues.

J is TRBJ2-3 and V is TRBV27; D call uncertain. Trimming left V 7 bases short and J 2 bases short, with 16 bases between. This CDR3 comprises 15 residues. Germline V lookup: CDR1 MNHEY, CDR2 SMNVEV (reference sequence). CDR3 loop: CASTYSLRHTDTQYF. The CDR3 DNA reads as TGTGCCAGCACCTACTCTCTCCGGCACACAGATACGCAGTATTTT.

This chain joins TRBV4-1 and TRBJ2-5; D not certain. This CDR3 region has 15 residues. V was cut by 0 bases and J by 7 bases, with 15 bases left in between. Germline V gene lookup returns CDR1 MGHRA and CDR2 YSYEKL. CDR3 amino acids: CASSQDDDLSRTQYF. In DNA, the CDR3 is TGCGCCAGCAGCCAAGATGACGACTTGAGTAGGACCCAGTACTTC.

V and J are TRBV27 and TRBJ2-7; a weak D match, TRBD1 (6 bases). This CDR3 is 13 amino acids long. With 0 bases removed from V and 6 bases from J, the gap between germline ends came to 9 bases. Germline loops: CDR1 MNHEY, CDR2 SMNVEV (reference sequence). In DNA, the CDR3 is TGTGCCAGCAGTTTATCCGCAGGGGCCGAGCAGTACTTC. Its protein is CASSLSAGAEQYF.

The rearrangement joins TRBV29-1 to TRBJ1-2; no firm D call. The CDR3 runs to 15 residues. V lost 2 bases, J lost 7 bases, and 20 bases lay in between. Germline V gene data show CDR1 as SQVTM and CDR2 as ANQGSEA. This chain's CDR3 is CSVELLRARRGGYTF. The CDR3 DNA reads TGCAGCGTTGAATTGCTCCGGGCCCGTCGGGGTGGCTACACCTTC. Full variable domain (outside the CDR3, taken from reference TRBV29-1 and TRBJ1-2): SAVISQKPSRDICQRGTSLTIQCQVDSQVTMMFWYRQQPGQSLTLIATANQGSEATYESGFVIDKFPISRPNLTFSTLTVSNMSPEDSSIYLCSVELLRARRGGYTFGSGTRLTVV.

The chain employs TRBV15 and TRBJ2-1; possibly TRBD2 for D (5 bases). This CDR3 contains 14 residues. Deletions cut 3 bases from V and 4 bases from J, with 10 bases between. The germline gives CDR1 LNHNV, CDR2 YYDKDF (reference sequence). In DNA, the CDR3 is TGTGCCACCAGCAGCCGGACTGATTACAATGAGCAGTTCTTC. This translates into CATSSRTDYNEQFF.